Given below is one TCR beta chain in context. The target antigen is unknown. TCR beta CDR3 was sequenced at survey depth on immunoSEQ. Clones were read by immunoSEQ multiplex PCR, and TCRdb kept only the in-frame ones, dropping some. The sample lists 5,700 or so clones; approximately 70% were seen once. The data are from a study of CD8 T cell repertoires and HIV-1 epitope variants. Looked up from germline, CDR1 is SGHAT and CDR2 is FQDESV (reference sequence). This CDR3 is 13 amino acids long. Trimming cost V 1 base and J 10 bases, with 10 bases left between them. The TCR originated in a male donor with HIV. This chain connects TRBV11-1 to TRBJ2-2; no firm D call. Sequencing used cultured CD8+ T cells derived from PBMCs. CDR3 in amino acids: CASSLGRRVELFF. The DNA for the CDR3 is TGTGCCAGCAGCTTAGGGAGAAGAGTGGAGCTGTTTTTT.